The 27 T cell receptor beta chains given below trace back to one sample, sequenced in a study of blood T cell repertoires in COVID-19. This table comes from immunoSEQ multiplex PCR, and its TCRdb copy is limited to in-frame clones, with some not included. The sample has 150,000 or so clones, about 79% seen once. The sequencing input was peripheral blood. The receptors stem from a woman over 75 with active or convalescent COVID-19.

The gene calls are TRBV5-4 and TRBJ1-1, with 8 bases identical to TRBD1. This CDR3 comprises 14 residues. Germline lookup yields CDR1 SGHNT and CDR2 YYREEE (reference sequence). The V and J ends lost 4 bases and 4 bases, in that order; junction bases with no gene match: 6. The CDR3 sequence is CASSTTGDRTEAFF. The DNA for the CDR3 is TGTGCCAGCAGCACGACAGGGGATCGCACTGAAGCTTTCTTT.

This rearrangement joins TRBV2 to TRBJ1-2, with D perhaps TRBD1 (5 bases). CDR1 and CDR2 (germline): SNHLY, FYNNEI. This CDR3 is built from 16 residues. The V and J ends lost 2 bases and 4 bases respectively, with 17 bases between them. CDR3 protein: CASSESGALRGYGYTF. The CDR3 bases are TGTGCCAGCAGTGAAAGCGGGGCCTTAAGAGGCTATGGCTACACCTTC. Full variable domain (remainder filled in from reference TRBV2 and TRBJ1-2): EPEVTQTPSHQVTQMGQEVILRCVPISNHLYFYWYRQILGQKVEFLVSFYNNEISEKSEIFDDQFSVERPDGSNFTLKIRSTKLEDSAMYFCASSESGALRGYGYTFGSGTRLTVV.

The chain carries TRBV28 and TRBJ1-2, with D tentatively TRBD1 (5 bases). This CDR3 spans 13 amino acids. CDR1 and CDR2 from the germline V gene are MDHEN and SYDVKM. Trimming removed 5 bases from V and 5 bases from J, with 12 bases in between. The CDR3 DNA follows: TGTGCCAGCAGTCCGACAGACCGGTATGGCTACACCTTC. It is translated as CASSPTDRYGYTF.

The chain uses TRBV7-3 and TRBJ2-2, with 7 bases lining up with TRBD2. The CDR3 spans 16 residues. Trimming removed 2 bases from V and 6 bases from J; junction bases left unmatched: 9. Germline CDR1 and CDR2: SGHTA and FQGTGA. CDR3 sequence reads: CASSLPTQRGAGELFF. As DNA, the CDR3 is TGTGCCAGCAGCTTACCGACACAACGGGGGGCCGGGGAGCTGTTTTTT.

This clone has only one observation. V usage is TRBV5-6 and J usage is TRBJ2-1, with D perhaps TRBD1 (6 bases). CDR1 is SGHDT and CDR2 is YYEEEE in the germline V gene. The V and J ends lost 4 bases and 8 bases respectively, with 16 bases between them. The CDR3 is made up of 14 amino acids. CDR3 sequence: CASSGLRGLDEQFF. The CDR3 coding sequence is TGTGCCAGCAGCGGGCTCAGGGGTTTGGATGAGCAGTTCTTC. The variable domain in full, with the rest retrieved from reference TRBV5-6 and TRBJ2-1, is DAGVTQSPTHLIKTRGQQVTLRCSPKSGHDTVSWYQQALGQGPQFIFQYYEEEERQRGNFPDRFSGHQFPNYSSELNVNALLLGDSALYLCASSGLRGLDEQFFGPGTRLTVL.

The chain recombines TRBV5-6 with TRBJ1-2; no clear D. V was clipped by 0 bases and J by 1 base, with 4 bases between them. The CDR3 is made up of 13 amino acids. From germline, CDR1 is SGHDT and CDR2 YYEEEE. The CDR3 loop is CASSLGDNYGYTF. The CDR3 nucleotides read TGTGCCAGCAGCTTGGGCGATAACTATGGCTACACCTTC.

The chain joins TRBV7-9 to TRBJ1-3; D gene ambiguous. The germline gives CDR1 SEHNR, CDR2 FQNEAQ (reference sequence). CDR3 length: 15 residues. The V end lost 0 bases, the J end lost 0 bases, and 6 bases lay between the germline ends. This CDR3 reads CASSLATSSGNTIYF. The CDR3 DNA reads as TGTGCCAGCAGCTTAGCCACGAGCTCTGGAAACACCATATATTTT.

This chain uses TRBV9 with TRBJ1-4, with D maybe TRBD1 (6 bases). This CDR3 spans 16 amino acids. V was pared by 2 bases and J by 2 bases, with 13 bases between. Germline CDR1 SGDLS, CDR2 YYNGEE. The CDR3 reads CASSVGGGATNEKLFF. In nucleotides, the CDR3 is TGTGCCAGCAGCGTTGGAGGGGGGGCTACTAATGAAAAACTGTTTTTT.

CDR3 sequence reads: CATRLAGPTGELFF. For the CDR3, the DNA is TGTGCCACGAGACTAGCGGGGCCAACCGGGGAGCTGTTTTTT. The chain joins TRBV3-1 (or the pseudogene TRBV3-2) to TRBJ2-2, with 11 nucleotides matching TRBD2. The V gene's germline CDR1 is LGHDT and CDR2 YNNKEL (reference sequence). Trimming took 10 bases from V and 5 from J; bases not matched to a gene: 6. The length of the CDR3 is 14 residues.

This chain's CDR3 is CASSLITGSAEQFF. The DNA for the CDR3 is TGTGCCAGCAGCTTAATTACAGGGTCGGCTGAGCAGTTCTTC. The chain is built from TRBV7-2 and TRBJ2-1; TRBD1 is a possible D gene (6 bases). Trimming stripped 2 bases from V and 9 bases from J, with 14 bases between. There are 14 residues in the CDR3. Germline loops: CDR1 SGHTA, CDR2 FQGNSA.

V gene TRBV7-2 combines with J gene TRBJ1-1; D not certain. Trimming removed 0 bases at V and 0 bases at J, with 8 bases between. There are 15 residues in the CDR3. Germline CDR1 reads SGHTA; CDR2 reads FQGNSA. The CDR3 nucleotides read TGTGCCAGCAGCTTAGCGCGGCCTCTGAACACTGAAGCTTTCTTT. It specifies CASSLARPLNTEAFF.

This clone occurred a few times. This chain connects TRBV7-6 to TRBJ2-7; perhaps TRBD2 as D (6 bases). The CDR3 runs to 18 residues. CDR1 is SGHVS and CDR2 is FNYEAQ in the germline V gene. Trimming took off 0 bases at V and 4 bases at J, with 22 bases between the two ends. In DNA form, the CDR3 reads TGTGCCAGCAGCTTAGCCATTTCAAGGGGAGGAGGGATATACGAGCAGTACTTC. This encodes CASSLAISRGGGIYEQYF.

V and J are TRBV28 and TRBJ1-2, with 7 bases matching TRBD1. Trimming took 3 bases from V and 4 from J; bases not matched to a gene: 8. CDR3 length equals 15 residues. CDR1 and CDR2 (germline): MDHEN, SYDVKM. CDR3 loop: CASSFVGGAPYGYTF. In DNA, the CDR3 is TGTGCCAGCAGTTTCGTAGGGGGCGCTCCCTATGGCTACACCTTC.

This chain uses TRBV5-1 with TRBJ2-3; D perhaps matches TRBD1 (6 bases). The germline CDR1 and CDR2 sequences are SGHRS and YFSETQ. The CDR3 sequence is 15 residues long. Trimming removed 7 bases from V and 4 bases from J, with 19 bases in between. This CDR3 reads CASGPGHELPDTQYF. In DNA form, the CDR3 reads TGCGCCAGCGGGCCGGGACACGAGCTCCCAGATACGCAGTATTTT.

The rearrangement links TRBV12-3 or TRBV12-4 to TRBJ1-5; unclear D gene. The CDR3 has 13 amino acids. V lost 6 bases, J lost 6 bases, and 12 bases lay in between. The CDR3 reads CASSSLEGQPQHF. CDR3 bases: TGTGCCAGCAGCTCCCTAGAGGGTCAGCCCCAGCATTTT.

V is TRBV2 and J is TRBJ1-5; tentative D call: TRBD1 (5 bases). The germline V gene has CDR1 SNHLY and CDR2 FYNNEI. The CDR3 contains 16 residues. Deletions cut 5 bases from V and 2 bases from J, with 16 bases between. The CDR3 bases are TGTGCCAGCAGTCTCCCGTCGGGGGGGGGCAATCAGCCCCAGCATTTT. Translated, it gives CASSLPSGGGNQPQHF.

The rearrangement links TRBV14 to TRBJ2-3, with TRBD1 identical over 10 bases. After removal of 1 base from V and 12 bases from J, the junction contained 10 bases not matched to a gene. Germline CDR1 is SGHDN and CDR2 is FVKESK. CDR3 length: 15 amino acids. Written as DNA, the CDR3 is TGTGCCAGCAGCCAAGCGAGACAGGGGGCTCAGACACAGTATTTT. Its protein product is CASSQARQGAQTQYF.

The chain combines TRBV3-1 (or the pseudogene TRBV3-2) with TRBJ2-6, with a possible D match to TRBD1 (6 bases). The CDR3 contains 14 residues. The V gene's germline CDR1 is LGHDT and CDR2 YNNKEL (reference sequence). Trimming shortened V by 11 bases and J by 4 bases, and 15 bases separated the two germline ends. CDR3 nucleotide sequence: TGTGCCGTCGCGCAGGGGAGAGGGGCCAACGTCCTGACTTTC. Amino acids: CAVAQGRGANVLTF.

The CDR3 bases are TGTGCCAGCAGTTACCTTGTCCTGGGGCCTAGGGATGGCTACACCTTC. Translated, it gives CASSYLVLGPRDGYTF. J is TRBJ1-2 and V is TRBV6-5, with D perhaps matching TRBD1 (5 bases). CDR1 and CDR2 from the germline V gene are MNHEY and SVGAGI. V was shortened by 2 bases and J by 6 bases, with 19 bases between the two germline ends. This CDR3 comprises 16 residues.

The V call is TRBV29-1, the J call TRBJ2-2; 7 positions match TRBD1. The CDR3 is 13 amino acids. Looked up from germline, CDR1 is SQVTM and CDR2 is ANQGSEA. V shed 4 bases, J shed 6 bases, and the junction held 5 bases outside the gene matches. CDR3 residues: CSVAGTVSGELFF. In DNA, the CDR3 is TGCAGCGTTGCCGGGACAGTCTCCGGGGAGCTGTTTTTT.

The chain links TRBV29-1 to TRBJ2-7, with 7 bases identical to TRBD1. CDR1 and CDR2 from the germline V gene are SQVTM and ANQGSEA. The CDR3 extends over 13 amino acids. The V segment lost 6 bases and the J segment 3 bases; nucleotides outside the gene matches: 8. The CDR3 region is CSVETGMGYEQYF. As DNA, the CDR3 is TGCAGCGTAGAGACAGGGATGGGCTACGAGCAGTACTTC.

This chain uses TRBV19 with TRBJ1-1; D remains unclear. V was shortened by 11 bases and J by 5 bases, with 21 bases between the two germline ends. Germline V gene lookup returns CDR1 LNHDA and CDR2 SQIVND (reference sequence). This CDR3 is built from 14 residues. CDR3 protein: CAGNYLNSGTEAFF. The CDR3 DNA reads TGTGCCGGTAACTACCTAAACAGCGGAACTGAAGCTTTCTTT.

This CDR3 is CASSQAQGVNTEAFF. The CDR3 bases are TGTGCCAGCAGCCAGGCACAGGGAGTGAACACTGAAGCTTTCTTT. J is TRBJ1-1 and V is TRBV3-1 (or the pseudogene TRBV3-2), with D possibly TRBD1 on 6 matching bases. CDR1 is LGHDT and CDR2 is YNNKEL in the germline V gene (reference sequence). This CDR3 region has 15 residues. The V end lost 3 bases, the J end lost 0 bases, and 11 bases lay between the germline ends.

The chain recombines TRBV2 with TRBJ2-7, with a weak D call TRBD1 (6 bases). V was clipped by 6 bases and J by 2 bases, with 11 bases between them. Germline assignment: CDR1 SNHLY and CDR2 FYNNEI. The CDR3 runs 13 residues. CDR3 amino acids: CASRLRDTYEQYF. DNA for the CDR3: TGTGCCAGCAGACTCCGGGACACCTACGAGCAGTACTTC.

The chain links TRBV5-8 to TRBJ1-3; possible D gene TRBD1, 6 bases. The CDR3 has 16 amino acids. Looked up from germline, CDR1 is SGHTS and CDR2 is YDEGEE. V was clipped by 3 bases and J by 4 bases, with 17 bases between them. CDR3 sequence (DNA): TGTGCCAGCAGCTGGGGAACAGGGCTAACCGGAAACACCATATATTTT. This encodes CASSWGTGLTGNTIYF.

The rearrangement uses TRBV6-2 or TRBV6-3 and TRBJ1-2, with a tentative D call TRBD1 (6 bases). This CDR3 spans 14 amino acids. V lost 5 bases to trimming and J lost 3 bases, with 13 bases between them. Germline V CDR1 and CDR2: MNHEY, SVGEGT. DNA for the CDR3: TGTGCCAGCAGTCAAAGGGGGAATTACTATGGCTACACCTTC. Residues: CASSQRGNYYGYTF.

The chain joins TRBV18 to TRBJ1-4; unclear D gene. CDR3 size: 14 residues. Trimming took 4 bases from V and 2 from J, leaving 8 bases between them. Germline assignment: CDR1 KGHSH and CDR2 LQKENI. The CDR3 sequence is CASSQQKTNEKLFF. CDR3 nucleotide sequence: TGTGCCAGCTCACAACAGAAGACTAATGAAAAACTGTTTTTT.